Listed here are 28 T cell receptor beta chains from one sample, sequenced in a study of monozygotic twins with cystic fibrosis (dated by TCRdb to the early 2020s). Library construction relied on the immunoSEQ multiplex PCR assay. Not all clones reach the TCRdb copy of this immuneACCESS table, which keeps in-frame sequences only. Checked studies attribute under half of the gap to unresolved V genes and leave the rest unexplained. The sample records roughly 20,000 clones, more than 80% of which are singletons. Roughly 1.5% of the sample lies in the top ten. The specimen sequenced was blood. These receptors originate from a girl aged 2-10 years with cystic fibrosis.

The chain couples TRBV27 to TRBJ2-7; D call uncertain. This CDR3 region has 13 residues. CDR1 and CDR2 from the germline V gene are MNHEY and SMNVEV (reference sequence). Trimming took off 5 bases at V and 2 bases at J, with 10 bases between the two ends. Written as DNA, the CDR3 is TGTGCCAGCAGTCTCGCAGGTCCCTACGAGCAGTACTTC. Translated, it gives CASSLAGPYEQYF.

The rearrangement joins TRBV2 to TRBJ2-5; the D gene is possibly TRBD2 (6 bases). Germline CDR1 is SNHLY and CDR2 is FYNNEI. The CDR3 runs to 13 residues. Trimming took 7 bases from V and 9 from J, leaving 18 bases between them. The CDR3 sequence is CASIRSEGLSQYF. CDR3 DNA: TGTGCCAGCATTAGGTCGGAGGGGTTGTCCCAGTACTTC.

This sequence joins TRBV27 and TRBJ1-2; tentatively, D is TRBD1 (6 bases). Germline V lookup: CDR1 MNHEY, CDR2 SMNVEV (reference sequence). V shed 4 bases and J shed 6 bases, with 12 bases lying between them. The CDR3 covers 13 residues. CDR3 sequence: CASSSVNRDGYTF. For the CDR3, the DNA is TGTGCCAGCAGTTCCGTCAACAGGGATGGCTACACCTTC.

This sequence joins TRBV7-9 and TRBJ2-3, with 10 bases lining up with TRBD1. In germline, CDR1 is SEHNR, CDR2 FQNEAQ (reference sequence). V was pared by 5 bases and J by 6 bases, with 11 bases of the junction left unmatched. There are 16 residues in the CDR3. The CDR3 coding sequence is TGTGCCAGCAGCGCCGGGACAGGGGATTATCTCGATACGCAGTATTTT. Protein sequence: CASSAGTGDYLDTQYF.

This clone was observed a single time. The chain recombines TRBV20-1 with TRBJ2-4; unclear D gene. Trimming pared 3 bases from V and 8 bases from J, leaving 8 bases between. CDR3 size: 11 residues. Germline V lookup: CDR1 DFQATT, CDR2 SNEGSKA (reference sequence). The chain's CDR3 is CSASPADIQYF. As DNA, the CDR3 is TGCAGTGCTAGTCCGGCTGACATTCAGTACTTC.

The chain carries TRBV7-9 and TRBJ1-3; D call uncertain. Per the germline V gene, CDR1 is SEHNR and CDR2 is FQNEAQ (reference sequence). CDR3 size: 13 residues. Trimming took 5 bases from V and 2 from J, leaving 7 bases between them. The CDR3 DNA sequence: TGTGCCAGCAGCGGCGGGGCTGGAAACACCATATATTTT. This codes for CASSGGAGNTIYF.

CDR3 in amino acids: CASSLEGGQTYGYTF. As DNA, the CDR3 is TGCGCCAGCAGCTTGGAAGGTGGTCAGACCTATGGCTACACCTTC. The chain joins TRBV5-1 to TRBJ1-2, with no clear D. Trimming took off 0 bases at V and 4 bases at J, with 13 bases between the two ends. Germline V CDR1 and CDR2: SGHRS, YFSETQ. The CDR3 contains 15 residues.

This chain connects TRBV7-2 to TRBJ2-7, with D perhaps assigned TRBD1 or TRBD2 (5 bases each). Looked up from germline, CDR1 is SGHTA and CDR2 is FQGNSA. The CDR3 loop spans 15 amino acids. Trimming stripped 5 bases from V and 2 bases from J, with 16 bases between. CDR3 amino acids: CASSPGGEAPYEQYF. CDR3 coding DNA: TGTGCCAGCAGCCCTGGGGGAGAGGCACCCTACGAGCAGTACTTC. Complete variable domain (other parts from reference TRBV7-2 and TRBJ2-7): GAGVSQSPSNKVTEKGKDVELRCDPISGHTALYWYRQSLGQGLEFLIYFQGNSAPDKSGLPSDRFSAERTGGSVSTLTIQRTQQEDSAVYLCASSPGGEAPYEQYFGPGTRLTVT.

The rearrangement links TRBV5-1 to TRBJ2-1; TRBD2 aligns across 7 bases. The V gene end was trimmed by 0 bases and the J gene end by 2 bases; junction bases not matched to a gene: 5. Germline CDR1 and CDR2: SGHRS and YFSETQ. The CDR3 runs 16 residues. CDR3 DNA sequence: TGCGCCAGCAGCTTGGGACGGGGAGGGCCCTACAATGAGCAGTTCTTC. This encodes CASSLGRGGPYNEQFF. Using reference TRBV5-1 and TRBJ2-1 for the parts outside the CDR3, the full variable domain is KAGVTQTPRYLIKTRGQQVTLSCSPISGHRSVSWYQQTPGQGLQFLFEYFSETQRNKGNFPGRFSGRQFSNSRSEMNVSTLELGDSALYLCASSLGRGGPYNEQFFGPGTRLTVL.

The rearrangement joins TRBV19 to TRBJ1-1; TRBD1 is a possible D gene (6 bases). CDR3 length equals 13 residues. The V end lost 4 bases, the J end lost 6 bases, and 12 bases lay between the germline ends. CDR1 is LNHDA and CDR2 is SQIVND in the germline V gene (reference sequence). CDR3 coding DNA: TGTGCCAGTAGTACCACAGGGACTGCTGAAGCTTTCTTT. It translates to CASSTTGTAEAFF.

The chain carries TRBV4-1 and TRBJ2-3; 9 bases map to TRBD2. V lost 0 bases and J lost 1; bases outside the gene matches: 11. CDR3 length: 19 amino acids. Germline V CDR1 and CDR2: MGHRA, YSYEKL. CDR3 region: CASSQDRYTVAGGTDTQYF. The CDR3 bases are TGCGCCAGCAGCCAAGATCGCTACACCGTAGCGGGAGGCACAGATACGCAGTATTTT.

V and J are TRBV5-5 and TRBJ1-2, with D maybe TRBD1 (6 bases). Germline V gene data show CDR1 as SGHKS and CDR2 as YYEKEE (reference sequence). The V and J ends lost 2 bases and 6 bases respectively, with 17 bases between them. This CDR3 contains 15 residues. CDR3 amino acids: CASSFLDRSRNGYTF. Written as DNA, the CDR3 is TGTGCCAGCAGCTTTCTTGACAGGTCGCGAAATGGCTACACCTTC.

Only one count was recorded for this clone. The rearrangement links TRBV5-6 to TRBJ2-3, with D uncertain. This CDR3 has 15 amino acids. CDR1 SGHDT and CDR2 YYEEEE come from the germline V gene. The germline V and J ends were trimmed by 0 bases and 3 bases, with 11 bases remaining between them. The CDR3 protein is CASSLGWSGTDTQYF. The CDR3 coding sequence is TGTGCCAGCAGCTTGGGATGGTCTGGTACAGATACGCAGTATTTT.

The chain uses TRBV27 and TRBJ1-5; D remains ambiguous. The V gene lost 5 bases and the J gene lost 3 bases, with 11 bases spanning the gap. Germline V gene sequence: CDR1 MNHEY, CDR2 SMNVEV (reference sequence). The CDR3 consists of 14 residues. The CDR3 sequence: CASSPVPINQPQHF. The CDR3 nucleotides read TGTGCCAGCAGTCCGGTCCCGATCAATCAGCCCCAGCATTTT.

This clone showed up just a few times. The V gene is TRBV5-4, the J gene TRBJ2-7, with D possibly matching TRBD1 (6 bases). V lost 3 bases and J lost 3, with 13 bases in between. This CDR3 comprises 14 residues. CDR1 and CDR2 (germline): SGHNT, YYREEE (reference sequence). The CDR3 is CASSSRDTYYEQYF. For the CDR3, the DNA is TGTGCCAGCAGCTCACGGGACACCTACTACGAGCAGTACTTC.

The V gene is TRBV7-9, the J gene TRBJ2-7, with D possibly TRBD1 on 5 matching bases. CDR3 length: 14 amino acids. The V gene lost 6 bases and the J gene lost 0 bases, with 12 bases spanning the gap. Looked up from germline, CDR1 is SEHNR and CDR2 is FQNEAQ (reference sequence). The CDR3 region has the DNA TGTGCCAGCAGTCCCCTCAGGGACTCCTACGAGCAGTACTTC. It translates to CASSPLRDSYEQYF.

The genes are TRBV2 and TRBJ2-5; 7 bases line up with TRBD2. Trimming at V came to 2 bases and at J to 4 bases, leaving 10 bases not matched to a gene. Germline CDR1 and CDR2: SNHLY and FYNNEI. The CDR3 sequence is 16 residues long. CDR3 nucleotides: TGTGCCAGCAGTGAAAGGCTAGCGGAGAACCGAGAGACCCAGTACTTC. Translating it yields CASSERLAENRETQYF.

The chain employs TRBV2 and TRBJ1-5; D uncertain. Trimming took 5 bases from V and 4 from J, leaving 9 bases between them. The CDR3 runs 13 residues. CDR1 SNHLY and CDR2 FYNNEI come from the germline V gene. CDR3: CASSPGENQPQHF. The DNA of the CDR3 is TGTGCCAGCAGTCCCGGGGAAAATCAGCCCCAGCATTTT.

The genes are TRBV27 and TRBJ2-1; D is undetermined. Germline CDR1 MNHEY, CDR2 SMNVEV (reference sequence). The V and J ends lost 3 bases and 10 bases respectively, with 7 bases between them. The CDR3 length is 11 residues. The CDR3 bases are TGTGCCAGCAGTTTCGGTGGGGAGCAGTTCTTC. This gives the protein CASSFGGEQFF.

This chain links TRBV6-1 with TRBJ2-2; D gene ambiguous. V was clipped by 2 bases and J by 1 base, with 14 bases between them. The CDR3 consists of 17 residues. The germline CDR1 and CDR2 sequences are MNHNS and SASEGT. This CDR3 is CASSEWWSPLNTGELFF. CDR3 DNA: TGTGCCAGCAGTGAATGGTGGTCTCCCTTGAACACCGGGGAGCTGTTTTTT.

The chain combines TRBV4-1 with TRBJ2-2, with D maybe TRBD2 (5 bases). Trimming pared 1 base from V and 4 bases from J, leaving 10 bases between. Looked up from germline, CDR1 is MGHRA and CDR2 is YSYEKL. The CDR3 has 15 amino acids. The CDR3 loop is CASSQAGIATGELFF. The CDR3 nucleotides are TGCGCCAGCAGCCAAGCGGGGATCGCCACCGGGGAGCTGTTTTTT.

This clone was picked up a small number of times. V gene TRBV20-1 combines with J gene TRBJ1-1, with 8 bases lining up with TRBD1. This CDR3 comprises 11 residues. Germline V CDR1 and CDR2: DFQATT, SNEGSKA (reference sequence). V shed 3 bases and J 10 bases; nucleotides not matched to a gene: 4. The CDR3 DNA sequence: TGCAGTGCTAGGGGACAGGAGGTAGCTTTCTTT. It specifies CSARGQEVAFF.

The V and J genes are TRBV6-5 and TRBJ2-7; D possibly matches TRBD1 or TRBD2 (5 bases each). The germline gives CDR1 MNHEY, CDR2 SVGAGI. The CDR3 runs 14 residues. Trimming removed 2 bases from V and 1 base from J, with 9 bases in between. The CDR3 DNA is TGTGCCAGCAGTTACCGGGACCGTTCCTACGAGCAGTACTTC. It specifies CASSYRDRSYEQYF.

The genes are TRBV14 and TRBJ2-5, with D perhaps given as TRBD1 or TRBD2 (5 bases each). Germline assignment: CDR1 SGHDN and CDR2 FVKESK. The length of the CDR3 is 12 residues. V dropped 5 bases and J dropped 7 bases, with 11 bases sitting between them. For the CDR3, the DNA is TGTGCCAGCAGCGCTTTTGGGGGGACCCAGTACTTC. Its translation is CASSAFGGTQYF.

The chain employs TRBV7-2 and TRBJ2-3; 8 positions agree with TRBD2. Germline V gives CDR1 SGHTA, CDR2 FQGNSA. V shed 8 bases and J 1 base; nucleotides not matched to a gene: 5. The CDR3 runs to 14 residues. Written as DNA, the CDR3 is TGTGCCAGCTCGCGGGGGGCGGGCACAGATACGCAGTATTTT. It yields the protein CASSRGAGTDTQYF.

The V and J genes are TRBV6-5 and TRBJ1-2; 8 bases line up with TRBD1. The CDR3 runs 15 residues. J lost 2 bases, V lost 6 bases, and 8 bases had no gene match. CDR1 is MNHEY, CDR2 SVGAGI, per germline. As DNA, the CDR3 is TGTGCCAGCAGAGCCCAGGGGGCGGGCAACTATGGCTACACCTTC. This codes for CASRAQGAGNYGYTF.

The chain uses TRBV5-6 and TRBJ1-1; D gene uncertain. CDR1 and CDR2 (germline): SGHDT, YYEEEE. This CDR3 is 14 amino acids long. The V gene lost 0 bases and the J gene lost 10 bases, with 16 bases spanning the gap. The CDR3 DNA reads TGTGCCAGCAGCTTGGGCCCGGGATTCGAAGGAGCTTTCTTT. Its protein is CASSLGPGFEGAFF.

V gene TRBV5-4 combines with J gene TRBJ2-1, with D perhaps TRBD2 (5 bases). The CDR3 sequence is 12 residues long. V was trimmed by 6 bases and J by 8 bases, leaving 12 bases between them. CDR1 is SGHNT and CDR2 is YYREEE in the germline V gene (reference sequence). CDR3 in amino acids: CASNPGGDEQFF. The CDR3 DNA follows: TGTGCCAGCAACCCTGGAGGCGATGAGCAGTTCTTC. Drawing the rest from reference TRBV5-4 and TRBJ2-1, the complete variable domain is ETGVTQSPTHLIKTRGQQVTLRCSSQSGHNTVSWYQQALGQGPQFIFQYYREEENGRGNFPPRFSGLQFPNYSSELNVNALELDDSALYLCASNPGGDEQFFGPGTRLTVL.